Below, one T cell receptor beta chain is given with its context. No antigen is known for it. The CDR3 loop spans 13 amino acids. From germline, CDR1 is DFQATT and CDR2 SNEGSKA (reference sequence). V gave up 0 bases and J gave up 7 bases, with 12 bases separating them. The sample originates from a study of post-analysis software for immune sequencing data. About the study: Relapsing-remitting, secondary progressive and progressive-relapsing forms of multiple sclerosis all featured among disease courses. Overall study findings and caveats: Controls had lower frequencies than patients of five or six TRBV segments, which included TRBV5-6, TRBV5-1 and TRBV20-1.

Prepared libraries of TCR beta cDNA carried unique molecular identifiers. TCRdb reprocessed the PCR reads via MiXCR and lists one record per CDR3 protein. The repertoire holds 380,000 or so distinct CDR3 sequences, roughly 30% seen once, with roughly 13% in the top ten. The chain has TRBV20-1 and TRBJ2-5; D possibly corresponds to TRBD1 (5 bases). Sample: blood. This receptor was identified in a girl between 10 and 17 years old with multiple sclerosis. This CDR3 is CSARDWGQVTQYF. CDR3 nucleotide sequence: TGCAGTGCTAGAGATTGGGGCCAGGTGACCCAGTACTTC.